Included here is one TCR beta chain sequence, with context. With 6 bases removed from V and 6 bases from J, the gap between germline ends came to 15 bases. This CDR3 spans 14 amino acids. Germline CDR1 is SNHLY and CDR2 is FYNNEI. The method was immunoSEQ multiplex PCR; TCRdb's version includes in-frame clones alone and lacks a portion of them. Of roughly 80,000 clones listed, less than 90% are singletons. The record originates from a study of OX40 agonist ivuxolimab in advanced cancers. Samples were taken at baseline and on day 1 of cycles 4 and 7. The genes are TRBV2 and TRBJ1-5, with a possible D match to TRBD1 (5 bases). The source was CD4+ or CD8+ T cells sorted from blood, collected in a trial of the OX40 agonist ivuxolimab. The source is an adult with an advanced solid tumor such as melanoma, head and neck, liver or kidney cancer. CDR3 sequence reads: CASRGDARTQPQHF. Written as DNA, the CDR3 is TGTGCCAGCAGAGGGGACGCCAGGACTCAGCCCCAGCATTTT.